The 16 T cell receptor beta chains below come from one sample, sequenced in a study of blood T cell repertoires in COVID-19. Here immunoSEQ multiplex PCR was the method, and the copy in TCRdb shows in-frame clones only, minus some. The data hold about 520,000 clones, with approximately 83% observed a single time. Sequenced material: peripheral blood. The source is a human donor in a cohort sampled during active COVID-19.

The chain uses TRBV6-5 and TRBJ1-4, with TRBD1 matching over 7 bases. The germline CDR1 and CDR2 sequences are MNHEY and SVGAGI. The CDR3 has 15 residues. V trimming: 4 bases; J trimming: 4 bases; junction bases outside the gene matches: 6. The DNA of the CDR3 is TGTGCCAGCAGTTTCAGGGGGTACCTTAATGAAAAACTGTTTTTT. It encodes CASSFRGYLNEKLFF.

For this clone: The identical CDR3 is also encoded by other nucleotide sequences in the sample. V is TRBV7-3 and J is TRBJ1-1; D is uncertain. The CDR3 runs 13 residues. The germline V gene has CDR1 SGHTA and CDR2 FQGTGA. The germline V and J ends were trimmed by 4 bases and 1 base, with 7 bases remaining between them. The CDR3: CASSSTGNTEAFF. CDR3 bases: TGTGCCAGCAGCTCGACGGGGAACACTGAAGCTTTCTTT.

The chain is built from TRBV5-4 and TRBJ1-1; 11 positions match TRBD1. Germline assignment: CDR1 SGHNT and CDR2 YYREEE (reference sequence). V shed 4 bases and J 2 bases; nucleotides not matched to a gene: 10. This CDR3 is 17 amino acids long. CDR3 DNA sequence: TGTGCCAGCAGCCCGGCCGGGACAGGGGGTTCTAACACTGAAGCTTTCTTT. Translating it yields CASSPAGTGGSNTEAFF.

CDR3 bases: TGTGCCAGCAGCCCCCGGACTAGCGGGAACTACGAGCAGTACTTC. Amino acids: CASSPRTSGNYEQYF. This chain joins TRBV3-1 (or the pseudogene TRBV3-2) and TRBJ2-7, with TRBD2 matching 12 bases. After removal of 4 bases from V and 3 bases from J, the junction contained 4 bases not matched to a gene. Germline-derived CDR1 and CDR2 are LGHDT and YNNKEL (reference sequence). The CDR3 sequence is 15 residues long.

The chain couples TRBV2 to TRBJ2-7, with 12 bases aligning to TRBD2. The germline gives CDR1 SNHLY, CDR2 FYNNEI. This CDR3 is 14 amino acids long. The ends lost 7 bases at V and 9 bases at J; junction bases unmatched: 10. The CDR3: CASKGTSGLFGQYF. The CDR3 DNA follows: TGTGCCAGCAAAGGGACTAGCGGGCTCTTTGGGCAGTACTTC.

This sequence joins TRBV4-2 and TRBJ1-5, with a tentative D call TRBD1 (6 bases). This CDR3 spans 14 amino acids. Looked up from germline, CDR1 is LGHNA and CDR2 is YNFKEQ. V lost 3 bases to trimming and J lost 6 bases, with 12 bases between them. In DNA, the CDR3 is TGTGCCAGCAGCCAGCGGGCGGGGGCTCAGCCCCAGCATTTT. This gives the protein CASSQRAGAQPQHF.

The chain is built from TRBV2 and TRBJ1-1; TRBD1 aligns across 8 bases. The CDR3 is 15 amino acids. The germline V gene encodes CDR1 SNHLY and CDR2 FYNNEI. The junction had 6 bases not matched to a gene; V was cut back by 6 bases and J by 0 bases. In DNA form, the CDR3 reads TGTGCCAGCAGCGGACAGGGCGACGTGAACACTGAAGCTTTCTTT. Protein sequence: CASSGQGDVNTEAFF.

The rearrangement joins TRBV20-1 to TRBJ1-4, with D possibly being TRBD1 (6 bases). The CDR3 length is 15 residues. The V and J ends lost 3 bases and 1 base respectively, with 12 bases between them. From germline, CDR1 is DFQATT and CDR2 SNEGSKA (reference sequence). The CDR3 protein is CSASLWGQTNEKLFF. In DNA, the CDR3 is TGCAGTGCTAGTCTCTGGGGGCAAACTAATGAAAAACTGTTTTTT.

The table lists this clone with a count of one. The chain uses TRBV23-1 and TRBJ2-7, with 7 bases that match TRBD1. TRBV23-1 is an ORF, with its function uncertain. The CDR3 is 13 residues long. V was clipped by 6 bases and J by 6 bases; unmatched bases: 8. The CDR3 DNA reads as TGCGCCAGCAGCCCTAGTCCAGGGGGCGAGCAGTACTTC. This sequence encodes CASSPSPGGEQYF.

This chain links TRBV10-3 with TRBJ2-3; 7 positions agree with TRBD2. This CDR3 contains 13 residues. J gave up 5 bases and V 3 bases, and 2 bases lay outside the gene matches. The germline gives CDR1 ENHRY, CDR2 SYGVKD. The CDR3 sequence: CAISDRGVDTQYF. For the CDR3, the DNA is TGTGCCATCAGTGATCGGGGGGTAGATACGCAGTATTTT.

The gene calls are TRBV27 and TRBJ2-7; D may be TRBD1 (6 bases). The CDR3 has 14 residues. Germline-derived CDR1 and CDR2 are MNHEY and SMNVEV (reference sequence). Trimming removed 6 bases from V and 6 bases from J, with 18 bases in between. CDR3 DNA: TGTGCCAGCAGGACTCAGGGGTTTCGGGGCGAGCAGTACTTC. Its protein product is CASRTQGFRGEQYF.

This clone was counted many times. The CDR3 DNA is TGTGCCAGCAGCAAATACCAGTATGGCTACACCTTC. Translation gives CASSKYQYGYTF. The chain joins TRBV21-1 to TRBJ1-2; the table's D call, TRBD1, has no DNA check behind it. TRBV21-1 has pseudogene status. This CDR3 contains 12 residues.

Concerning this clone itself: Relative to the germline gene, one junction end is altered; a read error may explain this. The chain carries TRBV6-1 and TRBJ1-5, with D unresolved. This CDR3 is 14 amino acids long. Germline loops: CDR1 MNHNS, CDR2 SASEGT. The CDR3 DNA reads TGTGCCAGCAGGGAAGCACAGAGAGACAAGCCCCAGCATTTT. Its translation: CASREAQRDKPQHF.

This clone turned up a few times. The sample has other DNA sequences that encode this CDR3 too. The CDR3 DNA follows: TGTGCCAGCAGCTTTGGACAGGGTAACACTGAAGCTTTCTTT. Its translation: CASSFGQGNTEAFF. V and J are TRBV11-2 and TRBJ1-1; 8 nucleotides agree with TRBD1. The V segment lost 3 bases and the J segment 2 bases; nucleotides outside the gene matches: 2. This CDR3 is 14 amino acids long. CDR1 SGHAT and CDR2 FQNNGV come from the germline V gene. Combining the CDR3 with reference TRBV11-2 and TRBJ1-1 gives the whole variable domain EAGVAQSPRYKIIEKRQSVAFWCNPISGHATLYWYQQILGQGPKLLIQFQNNGVVDDSQLPKDRFSAERLKGVDSTLKIQPAKLEDSAVYLCASSFGQGNTEAFFGQGTRLTVV.

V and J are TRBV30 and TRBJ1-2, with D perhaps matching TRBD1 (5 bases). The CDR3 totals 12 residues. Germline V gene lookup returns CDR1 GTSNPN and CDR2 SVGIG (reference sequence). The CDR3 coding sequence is TGTGCAGGCAGGGCCGCTAACTATGGCTACACCTTC. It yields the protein CAGRAANYGYTF.

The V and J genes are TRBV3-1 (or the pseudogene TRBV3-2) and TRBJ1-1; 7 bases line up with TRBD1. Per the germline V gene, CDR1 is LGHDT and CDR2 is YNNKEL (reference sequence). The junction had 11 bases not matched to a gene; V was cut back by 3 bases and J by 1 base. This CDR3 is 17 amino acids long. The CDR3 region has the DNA TGTGCCAGCAGCCAGCCCTCCTTTCAGGGGGAGAACACTGAAGCTTTCTTT. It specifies CASSQPSFQGENTEAFF.